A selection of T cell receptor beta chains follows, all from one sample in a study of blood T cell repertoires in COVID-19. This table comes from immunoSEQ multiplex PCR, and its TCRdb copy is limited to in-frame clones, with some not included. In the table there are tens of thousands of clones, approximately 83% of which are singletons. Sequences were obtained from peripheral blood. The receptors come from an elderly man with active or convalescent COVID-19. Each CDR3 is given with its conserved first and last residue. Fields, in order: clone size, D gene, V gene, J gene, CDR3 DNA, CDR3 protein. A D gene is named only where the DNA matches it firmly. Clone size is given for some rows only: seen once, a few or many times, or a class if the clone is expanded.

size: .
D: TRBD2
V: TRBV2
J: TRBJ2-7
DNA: TGTGCCAGCAGTGATGGCGGGAGAACCCACGAGCAGTACTTC
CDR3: CASSDGGRTHEQYF

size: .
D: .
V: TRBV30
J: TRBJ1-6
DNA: TGTGCCTGGAGTTACACAGGGAATTCACCCCTCCACTTT
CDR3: CAWSYTGNSPLHF

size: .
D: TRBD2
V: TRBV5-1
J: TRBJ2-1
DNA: TGCGCCAGCACCAGCGGGGGGTCCTACAATGAGCAGTTCTTC
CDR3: CASTSGGSYNEQFF

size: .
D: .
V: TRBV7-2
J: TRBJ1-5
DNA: TGTGCCAGTGGGAACCCCGGGAGGGGTCAGCCCCAGCATTTT
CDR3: CASGNPGRGQPQHF

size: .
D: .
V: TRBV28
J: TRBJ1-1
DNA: TGTGCCAGCGGGGGACATCCGAACACTGAAGCTTTCTTT
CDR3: CASGGHPNTEAFF

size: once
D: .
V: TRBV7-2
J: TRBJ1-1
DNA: TGTGCCAGCAGCTTAGGGGGGCAGGGTTCCACTGAAGCTTTCTTT
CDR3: CASSLGGQGSTEAFF

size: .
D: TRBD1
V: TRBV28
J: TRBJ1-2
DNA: TGTGCCAGCAGTACTTACTTGGCTTCAGTAACAGGGGTAGGCTATGGCTACACCTTC
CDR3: CASSTYLASVTGVGYGYTF

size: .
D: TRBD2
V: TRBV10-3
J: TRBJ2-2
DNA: TGTACCATCAGTGGCTCCGGGACTACCTCGAGCACCGGGGAGCTGTTTTTT
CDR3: CTISGSGTTSSTGELFF

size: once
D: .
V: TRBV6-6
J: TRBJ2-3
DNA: TGTGCCAGCAGGCAGGGGTCCTACACAGATACGCAGTATTTT
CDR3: CASRQGSYTDTQYF

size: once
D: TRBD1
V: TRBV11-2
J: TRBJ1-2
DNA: TGTGCCAGCTCTTTCTCGGCAGGGGGCTATGGCTACACCTTC
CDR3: CASSFSAGGYGYTF

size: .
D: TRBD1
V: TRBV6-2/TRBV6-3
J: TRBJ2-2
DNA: TGTGCCAGCAGTTCAAGGGGGCTGGACACCGGGGAGCTGTTTTTT
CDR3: CASSSRGLDTGELFF

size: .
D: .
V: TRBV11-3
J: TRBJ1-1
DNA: TGTGCCAGCAGCTTATCCCCGGGAGCGAACACTGAAGCTTTCTTT
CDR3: CASSLSPGANTEAFF

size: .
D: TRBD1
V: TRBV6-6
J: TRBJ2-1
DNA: TGTGCCAGCAACCAGGGGGCTCCCCTCAATGAGCAGTTCTTC
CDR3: CASNQGAPLNEQFF

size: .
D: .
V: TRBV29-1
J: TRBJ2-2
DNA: TGCAGCGTTCAAACCGGGGAGCTGTTTTTT
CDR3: CSVQTGELFF

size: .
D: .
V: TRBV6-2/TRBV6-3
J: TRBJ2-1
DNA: TGTGCCAGCAGTTACTCCCGGCGGAGGATCTACAATGAGCAGTTCTTC
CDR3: CASSYSRRRIYNEQFF

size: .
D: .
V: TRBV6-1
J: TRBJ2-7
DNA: TGTGCCAGCAGTGAATTAGGGGGTTCTCCCGAGCAGTACTTC
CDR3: CASSELGGSPEQYF

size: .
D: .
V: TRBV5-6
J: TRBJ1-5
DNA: TGTGCCAGCAGCTTGGCGGGGTCTGGGATCCAGCCCCAGCATTTT
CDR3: CASSLAGSGIQPQHF

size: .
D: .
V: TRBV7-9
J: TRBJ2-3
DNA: TGTGCCAGCAGCGCGACAGGTAGCACAGATACGCAGTATTTT
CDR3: CASSATGSTDTQYF

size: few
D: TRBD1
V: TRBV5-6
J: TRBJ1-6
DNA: TGTGCCAGCAGCCCGACAGGGGTGGGATCGCTCCTCCACTTT
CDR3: CASSPTGVGSLLHF

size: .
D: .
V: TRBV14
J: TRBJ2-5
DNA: TGTGCCAGCAGCCAAGCGGGGGTGCGGGAGACCCAGTACTTC
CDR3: CASSQAGVRETQYF

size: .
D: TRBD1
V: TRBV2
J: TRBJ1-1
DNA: TGTGCCAGCAGATCAGGGGGCTATCGGGTCACTGAAGCTTTCTTT
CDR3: CASRSGGYRVTEAFF

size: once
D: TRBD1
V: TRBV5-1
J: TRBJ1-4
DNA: TGCGCCAGCAGCCCGACCGGGACAGCCACAAACCCGCCTTCAAAACTGTTTTTT
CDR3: CASSPTGTATNPPSKLFF

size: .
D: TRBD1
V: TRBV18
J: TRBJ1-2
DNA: TGTGCCAGCTCACAGGGACAGAAAATTAACTATGGCTACACCTTC
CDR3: CASSQGQKINYGYTF

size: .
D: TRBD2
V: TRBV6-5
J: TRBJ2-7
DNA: TGTGCCAGCAGTTACTCTCGGGCGGGAGGGCCCCACGAGCAGTACTTC
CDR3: CASSYSRAGGPHEQYF

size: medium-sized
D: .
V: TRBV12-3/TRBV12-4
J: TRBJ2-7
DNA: TGTGCCAGCAGTTTAGGGCAGTCCTACGAGCAGTACTTC
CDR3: CASSLGQSYEQYF

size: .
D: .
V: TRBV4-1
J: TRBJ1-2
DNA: TGCGCCAGCAGCCAAGAGGAGTCCCCCCTCTGGGGCTACACCTTC
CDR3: CASSQEESPLWGYTF

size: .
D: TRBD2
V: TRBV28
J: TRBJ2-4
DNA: TGTGCCAGCAGCCCCGCCAATAGCGGGAGGCTCAAAAACATTCAGTACTTC
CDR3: CASSPANSGRLKNIQYF

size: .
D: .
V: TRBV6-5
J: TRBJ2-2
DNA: TGTGCCAGCAGTAAAAACACAGAGAACACCGGGGAGCTGTTTTTT
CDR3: CASSKNTENTGELFF

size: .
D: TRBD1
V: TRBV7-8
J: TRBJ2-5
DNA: TGTGCCAGCAGCAACCCTAGGGGGACAGGACGTCAAGAGACCCAGTACTTC
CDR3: CASSNPRGTGRQETQYF

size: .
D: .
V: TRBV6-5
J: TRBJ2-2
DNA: TGTGCCAGCAGTCCTCCGACTGGGACCGGGGAGCTGTTTTTT
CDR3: CASSPPTGTGELFF

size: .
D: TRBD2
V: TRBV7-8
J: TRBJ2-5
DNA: TGTGCCAGCAGCTTAGATACTAGCGGGAGGGGTAAGACCCAGTACTTC
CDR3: CASSLDTSGRGKTQYF

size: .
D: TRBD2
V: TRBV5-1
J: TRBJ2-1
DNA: TGCGCCAGCAGCTTGGGGGAGGGTATCTACAATGAGCAGTTCTTC
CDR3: CASSLGEGIYNEQFF

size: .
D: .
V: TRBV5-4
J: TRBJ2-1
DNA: TGTGCCAGCAGCTTGGGAGGAACATCCAATGAGCAGTTCTTC
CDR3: CASSLGGTSNEQFF

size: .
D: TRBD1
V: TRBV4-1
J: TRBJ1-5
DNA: TGCGCCAGCAGCCAGGGGGACAGAACCGTGCCCCAGCATTTT
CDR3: CASSQGDRTVPQHF

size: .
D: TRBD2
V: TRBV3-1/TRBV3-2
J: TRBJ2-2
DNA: TGTGCCAGCAGCCAGGGACTAGCGGGAGTTAACACCGGGGAGCTGTTTTTT
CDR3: CASSQGLAGVNTGELFF

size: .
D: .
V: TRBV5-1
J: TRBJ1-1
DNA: TGCGCCAGCAGCTTGAGCGGGGGGAACACTGAAGCTTTCTTT
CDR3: CASSLSGGNTEAFF

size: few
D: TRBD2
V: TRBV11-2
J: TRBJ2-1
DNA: TGTGCCAGCAGCTTAGCGGTAGCGGGAAACAATGAGCAGTTCTTC
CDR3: CASSLAVAGNNEQFF

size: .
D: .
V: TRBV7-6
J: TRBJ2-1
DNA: TGTGCCAGCAGCGTACGCACTATAACGGGGAACTCCTACAATGAGCAGTTCTTC
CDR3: CASSVRTITGNSYNEQFF

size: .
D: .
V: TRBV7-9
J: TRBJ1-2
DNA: TGTGCCAGCAGCCCCCCCCAGGGTATACATGGCTACACCTTC
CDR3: CASSPPQGIHGYTF

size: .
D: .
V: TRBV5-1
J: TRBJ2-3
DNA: TGCGCCAGCAGCTTGTCTGGGGCGCATGCCACAGATACGCAGTATTTT
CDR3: CASSLSGAHATDTQYF

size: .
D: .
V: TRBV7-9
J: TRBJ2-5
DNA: TGTGCCAGCAGCTCCCGACAGGGCCGGGGGGAGACCCAGTACTTC
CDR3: CASSSRQGRGETQYF

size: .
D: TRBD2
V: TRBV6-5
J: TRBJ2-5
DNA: TGTGCCAGCAGGACTAGCGGGGATCAAGAGACCCAGTACTTC
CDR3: CASRTSGDQETQYF

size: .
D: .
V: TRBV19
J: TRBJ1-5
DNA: TGTGCCAGTAGTGCTTTCAGGGATTATCAGCCCCAGCATTTT
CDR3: CASSAFRDYQPQHF

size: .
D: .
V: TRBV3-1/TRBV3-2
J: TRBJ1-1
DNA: TGTGCCAGCAGCCAAGCCGACAGGTGGGAGGGCACTGAAGCTTTCTTT
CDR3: CASSQADRWEGTEAFF

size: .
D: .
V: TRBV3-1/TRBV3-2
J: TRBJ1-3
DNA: TGTGCCAGCAGCCAAGGCTTAATGGGCAGTAACTCTGGAAACACCATATATTTT
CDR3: CASSQGLMGSNSGNTIYF

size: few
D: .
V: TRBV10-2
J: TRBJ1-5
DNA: TGCGCCAGCAGTGTCACTAGGGATTGGAATCAGCCCCAGCATTTT
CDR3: CASSVTRDWNQPQHF

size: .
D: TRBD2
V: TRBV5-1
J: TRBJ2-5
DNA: TGCGCCAGCAGCGGATTAGGACTAGCTTCTTGGGAGACCCAGTACTTC
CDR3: CASSGLGLASWETQYF

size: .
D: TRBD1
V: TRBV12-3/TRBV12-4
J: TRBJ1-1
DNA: TGTGCCAGCAGTCCTCGGGACAGGGGGCGAGCTTTCTTT
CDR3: CASSPRDRGRAFF

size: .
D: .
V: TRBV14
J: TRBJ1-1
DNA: TGTGCCAGCAGCCAAGATAAACGTGGCGGGGGCACTGAAGCTTTCTTT
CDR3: CASSQDKRGGGTEAFF

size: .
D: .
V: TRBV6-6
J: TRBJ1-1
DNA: TGTGCCAGCAGTTACTCGATGGCGCGGTCGAACACTGAAGCTTTCTTT
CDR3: CASSYSMARSNTEAFF